This T cell receptor beta chain was identified in a study of CD8+CD57+ T cells in acquired aplastic anemia. Profiling of TCR beta VDJ combinations and CDR3 sequences used genomic DNA as template. Each CDR3 protein is one row after TCRdb ran MiXCR on the reads. Of under 350,000 distinct CDR3 sequences listed, around three fifths were seen once; the top ten hold 8%. This clonotype was detected once. CDR1 and CDR2 (germline): LNHNV, YYDKDF (reference sequence). V was shortened by 3 bases and J by 5 bases, with 10 bases between the two germline ends. There are 14 residues in the CDR3. Input material: sorted CD4+, CD8+, or CD8+CD57+ T cells (not recorded which) from PBMCs. The V gene is TRBV15, the J gene TRBJ2-2, with D tentatively TRBD1 (6 bases). The source of this sequence is a human donor with severe aplastic anemia or a healthy control (not recorded which). The CDR3 DNA sequence: TGTGCCACCAGCAGCGAGGGGGTAACCGGGGAGCTGTTTTTT. Translated: CATSSEGVTGELFF.